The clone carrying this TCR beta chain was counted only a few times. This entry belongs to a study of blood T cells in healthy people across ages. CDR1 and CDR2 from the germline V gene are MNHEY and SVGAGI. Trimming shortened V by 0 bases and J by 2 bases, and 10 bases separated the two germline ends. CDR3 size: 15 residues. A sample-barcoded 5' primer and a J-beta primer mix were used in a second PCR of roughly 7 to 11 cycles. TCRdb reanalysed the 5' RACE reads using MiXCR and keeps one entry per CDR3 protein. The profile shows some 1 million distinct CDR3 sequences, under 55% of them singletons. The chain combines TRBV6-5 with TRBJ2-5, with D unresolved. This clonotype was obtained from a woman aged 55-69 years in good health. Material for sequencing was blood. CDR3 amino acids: CASSYSGATQETQYF. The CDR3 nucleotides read TGTGCCAGCAGTTACTCCGGAGCCACACAAGAGACCCAGTACTTC.